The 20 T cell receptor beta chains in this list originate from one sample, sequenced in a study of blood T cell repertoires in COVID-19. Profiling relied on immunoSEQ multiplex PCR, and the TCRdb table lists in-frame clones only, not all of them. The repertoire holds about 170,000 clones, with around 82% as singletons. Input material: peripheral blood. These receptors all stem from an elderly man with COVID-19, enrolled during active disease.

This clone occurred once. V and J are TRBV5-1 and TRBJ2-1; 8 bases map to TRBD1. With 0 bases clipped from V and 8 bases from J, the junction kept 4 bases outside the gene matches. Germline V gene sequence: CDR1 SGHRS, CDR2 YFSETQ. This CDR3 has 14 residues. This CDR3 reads CASSLGTGMDEQFF. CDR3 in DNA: TGCGCCAGCAGCTTGGGGACAGGGATGGATGAGCAGTTCTTC.

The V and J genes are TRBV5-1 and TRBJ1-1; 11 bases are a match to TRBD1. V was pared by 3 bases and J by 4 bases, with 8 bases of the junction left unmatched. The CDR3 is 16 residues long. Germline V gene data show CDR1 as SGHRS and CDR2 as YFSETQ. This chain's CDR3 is CASSSGQGGRSTEAFF. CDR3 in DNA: TGCGCCAGCAGCTCGGGACAGGGGGGCCGGAGCACTGAAGCTTTCTTT.

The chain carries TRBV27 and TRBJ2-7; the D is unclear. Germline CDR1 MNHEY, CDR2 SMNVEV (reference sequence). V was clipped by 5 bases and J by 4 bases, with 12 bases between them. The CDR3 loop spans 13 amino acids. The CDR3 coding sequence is TGTGCCAGCAGTCCCCGTTCCGTGTACGAGCAGTACTTC. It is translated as CASSPRSVYEQYF.

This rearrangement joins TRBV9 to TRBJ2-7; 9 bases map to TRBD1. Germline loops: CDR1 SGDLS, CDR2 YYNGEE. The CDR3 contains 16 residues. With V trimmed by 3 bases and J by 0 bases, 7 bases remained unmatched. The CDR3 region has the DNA TGTGCCAGCAGCGCTGGACAGGGGATCGGCTCCTACGAGCAGTACTTC. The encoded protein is CASSAGQGIGSYEQYF.

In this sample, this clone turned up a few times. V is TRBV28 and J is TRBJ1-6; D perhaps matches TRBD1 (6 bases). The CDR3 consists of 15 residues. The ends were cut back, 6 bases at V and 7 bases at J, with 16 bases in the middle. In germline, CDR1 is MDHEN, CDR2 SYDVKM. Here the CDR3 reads CASRKEGGENSPLHF. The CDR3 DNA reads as TGTGCCAGCAGGAAAGAGGGGGGGGAAAATTCACCCCTCCACTTT.

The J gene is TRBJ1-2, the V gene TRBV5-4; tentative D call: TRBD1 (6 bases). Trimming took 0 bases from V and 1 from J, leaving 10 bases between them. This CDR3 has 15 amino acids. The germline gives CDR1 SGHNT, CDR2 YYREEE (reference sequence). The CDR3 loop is CASSLEGQINYGYTF. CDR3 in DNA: TGTGCCAGCAGCTTGGAGGGACAAATTAACTATGGCTACACCTTC.

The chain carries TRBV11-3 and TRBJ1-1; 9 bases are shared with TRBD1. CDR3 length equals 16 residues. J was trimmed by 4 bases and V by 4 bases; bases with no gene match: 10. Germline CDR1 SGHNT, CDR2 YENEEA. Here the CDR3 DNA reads TGTGCCAGCAGCTCGACAGGGGGAGGTGGAACCACTGAAGCTTTCTTT. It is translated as CASSSTGGGGTTEAFF.

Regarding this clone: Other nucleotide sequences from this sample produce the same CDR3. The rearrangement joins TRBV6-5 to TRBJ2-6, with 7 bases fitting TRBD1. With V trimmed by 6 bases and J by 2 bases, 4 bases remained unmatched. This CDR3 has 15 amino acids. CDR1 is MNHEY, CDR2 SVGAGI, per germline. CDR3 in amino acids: CASSYRGAGANVLTF. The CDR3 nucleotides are TGTGCCAGCAGCTACAGGGGTGCTGGGGCCAACGTCCTGACTTTC.

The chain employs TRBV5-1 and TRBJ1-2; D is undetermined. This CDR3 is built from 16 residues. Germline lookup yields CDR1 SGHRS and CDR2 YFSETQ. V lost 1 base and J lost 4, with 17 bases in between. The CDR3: CASSLKETVLGYGYTF. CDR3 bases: TGCGCCAGCAGCTTGAAGGAGACCGTCCTTGGCTATGGCTACACCTTC.

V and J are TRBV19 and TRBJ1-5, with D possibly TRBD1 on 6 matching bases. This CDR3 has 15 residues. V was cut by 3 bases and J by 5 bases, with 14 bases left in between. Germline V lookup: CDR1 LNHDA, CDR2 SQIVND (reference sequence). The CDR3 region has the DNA TGTGCCAGTAGTATGGGGGGGACATTGGATCAGCCCCAGCATTTT. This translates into CASSMGGTLDQPQHF.

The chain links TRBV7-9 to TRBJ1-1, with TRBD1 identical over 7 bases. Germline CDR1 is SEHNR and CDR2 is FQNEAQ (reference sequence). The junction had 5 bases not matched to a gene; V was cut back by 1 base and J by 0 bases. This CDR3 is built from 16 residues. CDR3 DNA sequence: TGTGCCAGCAGCTTAGGACAGGGCGGGGTGAACACTGAAGCTTTCTTT. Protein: CASSLGQGGVNTEAFF.

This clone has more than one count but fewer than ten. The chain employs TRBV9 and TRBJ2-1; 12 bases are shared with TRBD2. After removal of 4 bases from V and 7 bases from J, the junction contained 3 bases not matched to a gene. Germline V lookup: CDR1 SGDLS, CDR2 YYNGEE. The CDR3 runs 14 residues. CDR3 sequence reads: CASSSLAGGNEQFF. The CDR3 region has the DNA TGTGCCAGCAGCTCTCTAGCGGGGGGGAATGAGCAGTTCTTC. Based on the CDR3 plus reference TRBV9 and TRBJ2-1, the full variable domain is DSGVTQTPKHLITATGQRVTLRCSPRSGDLSVYWYQQSLDQGLQFLIQYYNGEERAKGNILERFSAQQFPDLHSELNLSSLELGDSALYFCASSSLAGGNEQFFGPGTRLTVL.

The CDR3 loop reads CASSLVGSDGYTF. The CDR3 DNA reads TGTGCCAGCAGTTTAGTGGGGAGCGATGGCTACACCTTC. The chain recombines TRBV12-3 or TRBV12-4 with TRBJ1-2; D call uncertain. Trimming removed 1 base at V and 6 bases at J, with 9 bases between. The CDR3 has 13 residues.

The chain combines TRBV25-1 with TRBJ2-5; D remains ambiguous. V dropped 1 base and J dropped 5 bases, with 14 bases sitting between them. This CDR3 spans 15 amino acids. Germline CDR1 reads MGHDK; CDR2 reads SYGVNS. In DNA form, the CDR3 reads TGTGCCAGCAGTGAATTCGGCAGGTTAGATGAGACCCAGTACTTC. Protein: CASSEFGRLDETQYF.

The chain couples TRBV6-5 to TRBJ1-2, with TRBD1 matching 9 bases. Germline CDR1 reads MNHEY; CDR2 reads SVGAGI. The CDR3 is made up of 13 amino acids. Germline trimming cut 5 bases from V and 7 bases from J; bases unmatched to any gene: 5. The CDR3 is CASSKDRGGGYTF. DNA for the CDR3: TGTGCCAGCAGTAAGGACAGGGGTGGTGGCTACACCTTC.

The CDR3 protein is CASSQGQGGWNTEAFF. Written as DNA, the CDR3 is TGTGCCAGCAGCCAAGGACAGGGGGGTTGGAACACTGAAGCTTTCTTT. The chain is built from TRBV4-2 and TRBJ1-1, with 9 bases matching TRBD1. CDR3 length equals 16 residues. Germline CDR1 reads LGHNA; CDR2 reads YNFKEQ. With V trimmed by 1 base and J by 1 base, 4 bases remained unmatched.

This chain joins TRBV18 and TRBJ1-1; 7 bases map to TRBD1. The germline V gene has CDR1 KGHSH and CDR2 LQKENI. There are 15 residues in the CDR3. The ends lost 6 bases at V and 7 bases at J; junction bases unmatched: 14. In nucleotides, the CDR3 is TGTGCCAGCTCCCCCGGACAGGAGTTAGGTTATGAAGCTTTCTTT. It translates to CASSPGQELGYEAFF. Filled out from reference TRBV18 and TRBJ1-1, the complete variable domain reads NAGVMQNPRHLVRRRGQEARLRCSPMKGHSHVYWYRQLPEEGLKFMVYLQKENIIDESGMPKERFSAEFPKEGPSILRIQQVVRGDSAAYFCASSPGQELGYEAFFGQGTRLTVV.

In DNA form, the CDR3 reads TGCGCCAGCAGCTTCGGGACAGGTGCTACCTATGGCTACACCTTC. It specifies CASSFGTGATYGYTF. The chain is built from TRBV5-1 and TRBJ1-2; 8 nucleotides align to TRBD1. Germline CDR1 reads SGHRS; CDR2 reads YFSETQ. The V gene end was trimmed by 2 bases and the J gene end by 4 bases; junction bases not matched to a gene: 7. The CDR3 runs 15 residues.

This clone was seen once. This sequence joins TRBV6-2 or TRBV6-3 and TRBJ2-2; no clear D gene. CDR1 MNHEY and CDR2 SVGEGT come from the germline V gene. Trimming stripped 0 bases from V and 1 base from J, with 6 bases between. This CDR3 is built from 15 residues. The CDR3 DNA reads TGTGCCAGCAGTTACTCGTCCGGGAACACCGGGGAGCTGTTTTTT. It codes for CASSYSSGNTGELFF.

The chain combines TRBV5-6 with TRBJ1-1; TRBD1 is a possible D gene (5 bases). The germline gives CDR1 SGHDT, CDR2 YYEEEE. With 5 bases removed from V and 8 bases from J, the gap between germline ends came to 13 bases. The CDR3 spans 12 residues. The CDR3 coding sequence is TGTGCCAGCAGGTGGGGGACTCGGGAAGCTTTCTTT. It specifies CASRWGTREAFF.